These T cell receptor beta chains were read from a single sample in a study of CD8 T cells in ankylosing spondylitis. TCRdb re-called the 5' RACE reads with MiXCR, one entry per CDR3 protein. Here the sample spans some 130,000 distinct CDR3 sequences, roughly 15% being singletons. The material sequenced was blood, either unsorted or a sorted T cell fraction (not recorded which). The receptors here all came from a female donor with ankylosing spondylitis or in good health (not recorded which). The CDR3 runs from the conserved cysteine through the conserved F or W. The D gene is left open where the match is weak. Only part of the rows carry a size: once, few, many, or a class if the clone is expanded.

clone_size | cdr3_length | j_call | v_call | d_call | cdr3_aa | cdr3_nt
. | 16 | TRBJ1-1 | TRBV5-1 | . | CASSQQGGGLNTEAFF | TGCGCCAGCAGCCAACAGGGAGGGGGGTTGAACACTGAAGCTTTCTTT
. | 15 | TRBJ1-3 | TRBV14 | . | CASSSKQNRGNTIYF | TGTGCCAGCAGCAGTAAGCAGAATCGTGGAAACACCATATATTTT
. | 16 | TRBJ1-4 | TRBV5-1 | TRBD1 | CASSLTGVATNEKLFF | TGCGCCAGCAGCTTAACAGGGGTAGCAACTAATGAAAAACTGTTTTTT
few | 14 | TRBJ2-1 | TRBV4-1 | . | CASSQDGGGNEQFF | TGCGCCAGCAGCCAAGATGGAGGAGGGAATGAGCAGTTCTTC
many | 12 | TRBJ2-7 | TRBV25-1 | . | CASSEGLGTPYF | TGTGCCAGCAGTGAAGGTTTAGGGACACCGTACTTC
many | 12 | TRBJ2-3 | TRBV11-1 | . | CASSAATDTQYF | TGTGCCAGCAGCGCTGCCACAGATACGCAGTATTTT
many | 14 | TRBJ1-2 | TRBV12-3/TRBV12-4 | TRBD1 | CASTETGVNYGYTF | TGTGCCAGCACCGAGACAGGGGTTAACTATGGCTACACCTTC
. | 15 | TRBJ2-2 | TRBV7-3 | . | CASSLKGHGTGELFF | TGTGCCAGCAGCTTAAAGGGGCACGGCACCGGGGAGCTGTTTTTT
few | 15 | TRBJ2-2 | TRBV5-1 | TRBD1 | CASSSGTGNTGELFF | TGCGCCAGCAGTTCCGGGACAGGGAACACCGGGGAGCTGTTTTTT
many | 15 | TRBJ2-1 | TRBV4-1 | . | CASSQEGVARGQQFF | TGCGCCAGCAGCCAAGAAGGCGTAGCCAGGGGCCAACAGTTCTTC
many | 14 | TRBJ2-1 | TRBV24-1 | TRBD1 | CATSEDRTYNEQFF | TGTGCCACCAGTGAGGACAGGACCTACAATGAGCAGTTCTTC
many | 15 | TRBJ1-1 | TRBV3-1 | TRBD1 | CASSPILTGATEAFF | TGTGCCAGCAGCCCGATTTTGACAGGGGCCACTGAAGCTTTCTTT
. | 14 | TRBJ2-3 | TRBV6-1 | . | CASIRTPSTDTQYF | TGTGCCAGCATACGGACACCAAGCACAGATACGCAGTATTTT
many | 13 | TRBJ2-3 | TRBV20-1 | . | CSASMPGSGSQYF | TGCAGTGCTAGTATGCCGGGATCAGGGTCGCAGTATTTT
many | 13 | TRBJ2-1 | TRBV19 | . | CASSKTGSDEQFF | TGTGCCAGTAGTAAGACAGGTTCCGATGAGCAGTTCTTC
many | 16 | TRBJ2-3 | TRBV6-1 | . | CASSERPAQGSDTQYF | TGTGCCAGCAGTGAAAGGCCGGCACAGGGTTCAGATACGCAGTATTTT
few | 16 | TRBJ1-1 | TRBV5-1 | . | CASSLVAGWPNTEAFF | TGCGCCAGCAGCTTGGTGGCTGGGTGGCCGAACACTGAAGCTTTCTTT
. | 13 | TRBJ1-2 | TRBV14 | TRBD1 | CASSRDRGGGYTF | TGTGCCAGCAGCCGTGACAGGGGCGGTGGCTACACCTTC
. | 13 | TRBJ2-7 | TRBV2 | . | CASGTGDKGGQYF | TGTGCCAGCGGAACGGGGGACAAGGGTGGGCAGTACTTC
many | 14 | TRBJ1-2 | TRBV12-3/TRBV12-4 | TRBD1 | CASSNSGQVIGYTF | TGTGCCAGCAGTAACTCCGGACAGGTTATTGGCTACACCTTC
few | 15 | TRBJ1-5 | TRBV28 | TRBD1 | CASSLRDRVGQPQHF | TGTGCCAGCAGTCTTCGGGACAGGGTCGGTCAGCCCCAGCATTTT
. | 15 | TRBJ2-3 | TRBV28 | TRBD2 | CASSSLAGGANTQYF | TGTGCCAGCAGTTCACTAGCGGGGGGGGCGAATACGCAGTATTTT
. | 13 | TRBJ2-2 | TRBV29-1 | . | CSVDRGNTGELFF | TGCAGCGTTGATCGGGGGAACACCGGGGAGCTGTTTTTT
many | 13 | TRBJ2-7 | TRBV20-1 | . | CSARDALGNEQYF | TGCAGTGCTAGAGATGCACTAGGAAACGAGCAGTACTTC
few | 15 | TRBJ2-2 | TRBV5-1 | . | CASSLVGTGTGELFF | TGCGCCAGCAGCTTAGTCGGGACGGGCACCGGGGAGCTGTTTTTT
few | 15 | TRBJ1-5 | TRBV5-5 | . | CASSPSLGSPQPQHF | TGTGCCAGCAGCCCAAGCCTAGGCAGTCCCCAGCCCCAGCATTTT
. | 17 | TRBJ1-5 | TRBV21-1 | . | CASGWSPSEGPRQPQHF | TGTGCCAGCGGCTGGTCTCCTAGCGAGGGGCCTCGTCAGCCCCAGCATTTT
. | 13 | TRBJ2-2 | TRBV7-3 | . | CASSLYGPGELFF | TGTGCCAGCAGCTTATACGGACCCGGGGAGCTGTTTTTT
once | 16 | TRBJ2-7 | TRBV5-1 | TRBD2 | CASSSYSSGASYEQYF | TGCGCCAGCAGCTCGTACTCTAGCGGGGCCTCCTACGAGCAGTACTTC
few | 14 | TRBJ1-2 | TRBV28 | . | CASSLSQENYGYTF | TGTGCCAGCAGTTTATCTCAGGAGAACTATGGCTACACCTTC
few | 17 | TRBJ2-5 | TRBV11-2 | TRBD2 | CASSPRLAGGPRETQYF | TGTGCCAGCAGCCCGCGACTAGCGGGGGGTCCAAGAGAGACCCAGTACTTC
many | 12 | TRBJ1-6 | TRBV2 | . | CATVGDNSPLHF | TGTGCCACCGTGGGAGATAATTCACCCCTCCACTTT
. | 14 | TRBJ2-6 | TRBV3-1 | . | CASSHRAGANVLTF | TGTGCCAGCAGTCACAGGGCTGGGGCCAACGTCCTGACTTTC
many | 14 | TRBJ1-2 | TRBV5-1 | TRBD1 | CASSLMDRAGGYTF | TGCGCCAGCAGCTTGATGGACAGGGCTGGTGGCTACACCTTC
. | 15 | TRBJ2-5 | TRBV7-9 | TRBD1 | CASSRTGGSRETQYF | TGTGCCAGCAGTAGGACAGGGGGCTCGCGAGAGACCCAGTACTTC
. | 17 | TRBJ2-2 | TRBV20-1 | TRBD2 | CSARGAGSPGNTGELFF | TGCAGTGCTAGGGGAGCGGGGTCCCCAGGGAACACCGGGGAGCTGTTTTTT
many | 13 | TRBJ1-3 | TRBV5-1 | . | CASSLDPGNTIYF | TGCGCCAGCAGCTTGGACCCGGGAAACACCATATATTTT
few | 20 | TRBJ2-1 | TRBV15 | TRBD2 | CATSRDWTSGGAARLYEQFF | TGTGCCACCAGCAGAGATTGGACTAGCGGGGGGGCCGCTAGGTTGTATGAGCAGTTCTTC
many | 11 | TRBJ2-7 | TRBV7-2 | . | CASSVNYEQYF | TGTGCCAGCAGCGTTAACTACGAGCAGTACTTC
. | 15 | TRBJ2-3 | TRBV10-3 | . | CAISPYGGGTDTQYF | TGTGCCATCAGTCCCTACGGGGGAGGCACAGATACGCAGTATTTT
few | 15 | TRBJ2-3 | TRBV18 | TRBD1 | CASSPRTGRSDTQYF | TGTGCCAGCTCACCTCGGACAGGGAGGTCAGATACGCAGTATTTT
many | 15 | TRBJ2-3 | TRBV7-2 | . | CASSLLGPITDTQYF | TGTGCCAGCAGCTTACTTGGGCCTATCACAGATACGCAGTATTTT
. | 13 | TRBJ2-1 | TRBV3-1 | . | CASSYQPGNEQFF | TGTGCCAGCAGCTATCAGCCGGGCAATGAGCAGTTCTTC
. | 18 | TRBJ2-4 | TRBV11-1 | TRBD1 | CASSLSGGQDLAKNIQYF | TGTGCCAGCAGCCTATCCGGGGGACAGGACCTAGCCAAAAACATTCAGTACTTC
many | 13 | TRBJ2-2 | TRBV7-7 | . | CASSLEYTGELFF | TGTGCTAGCAGCTTAGAGTACACCGGGGAGCTGTTTTTT
few | 14 | TRBJ2-2 | TRBV6-1 | . | CASTVQMNTGELFF | TGTGCCAGCACGGTACAGATGAACACCGGGGAGCTGTTTTTT
many | 16 | TRBJ2-3 | TRBV7-6 | . | CASSFLGGMRTDTQYF | TGTGCCAGCAGCTTCTTGGGGGGTATGCGGACAGATACGCAGTATTTT
few | 16 | TRBJ2-1 | TRBV11-1 | TRBD2 | CASSWLAGAHNNEQFF | TGTGCCAGCAGTTGGCTAGCGGGGGCCCATAACAATGAGCAGTTCTTC
many | 15 | TRBJ1-6 | TRBV18 | . | CASSLGPIGNSPLHF | TGTGCCAGCTCACTCGGGCCAATCGGGAATTCACCCCTCCACTTT
once | 15 | TRBJ2-1 | TRBV28 | . | CASSLGDNSYNEQFF | TGTGCCAGCAGTTTAGGTGACAACTCCTACAATGAGCAGTTCTTC
many | 15 | TRBJ2-5 | TRBV2 | TRBD2 | CASFIAGVGGETQYF | TGTGCCAGCTTTATAGCGGGGGTCGGAGGGGAGACCCAGTACTTC
many | 15 | TRBJ2-5 | TRBV4-1 | TRBD2 | CASSHLLAGAGTQYF | TGCGCCAGCAGCCATCTACTAGCGGGAGCGGGGACCCAGTACTTC
. | 15 | TRBJ2-3 | TRBV7-3 | TRBD2 | CASSLTGGSTDTQYF | TGTGCCAGCAGCCTAACGGGGGGGAGCACAGATACGCAGTATTTT
few | 15 | TRBJ2-3 | TRBV9 | TRBD1 | CASSPRDSITDTQYF | TGTGCCAGCAGCCCTCGGGACAGTATCACCGATACGCAGTATTTT
. | 18 | TRBJ2-6 | TRBV21-1 | . | CASNNVDRERSGANVLTF | TGTGCCAGCAACAACGTGGACAGGGAACGATCAGGGGCCAACGTCCTGACTTTC
few | 16 | TRBJ1-1 | TRBV20-1 | . | CSARDLSKVKNTEAFF | TGCAGTGCTAGAGATCTTAGTAAGGTCAAGAACACTGAAGCTTTCTTT
. | 18 | TRBJ2-3 | TRBV5-1 | TRBD2 | CASSCGSWTSVGPDTQYF | TGCGCCAGCAGCTGCGGCTCTTGGACTAGCGTCGGTCCAGATACGCAGTATTTT
many | 15 | TRBJ1-1 | TRBV19 | TRBD1 | CASSPRQGGNTEAFF | TGTGCCAGTAGTCCCCGACAGGGGGGTAACACTGAAGCTTTCTTT
few | 15 | TRBJ2-2 | TRBV11-3 | TRBD1 | CASSGGQKNTGELFF | TGTGCCAGCAGCGGGGGACAGAAGAACACCGGGGAGCTGTTTTTT
. | 13 | TRBJ2-2 | TRBV7-6 | . | CASSLGDPGELFF | TGTGCCAGCAGCTTAGGAGACCCCGGGGAGCTGTTTTTT